A single sample is the source of the 24 T cell receptor beta chains below, sequenced in a study of vaccination and CD4 T cells after COVID-19. Treatment reported: roughly 11-day PBMC culture with coronavirus spike peptide pools or control peptides (ViraFEST assay). Pre-COVID-19 pandemic sampling (2011-2018) yielded the unexposed donor's CD4+ T cells. Antigens for these TCRs are unknown. The Oncomine TCR Beta short-read assay was what sequenced the DNA obtained from cultured CD4+ T cells. Researchers extracted genomic DNA from CD4+ T cells that had been cultured. TCRdb re-derived calls from the PCR reads in MiXCR, one entry per CDR3 protein. Among 7,500 to 10,000 distinct CDR3 sequences, about 35% were seen once, and the ten largest hold 15%. Sequenced sample: CD4+ T cells from blood, cultured in vitro. These receptors came from a human donor in good health.

This clonotype was picked up a small number of times. V gene TRBV6-5 combines with J gene TRBJ2-1; possible D gene TRBD1, 5 bases. The V gene lost 2 bases and the J gene lost 10 bases, with 9 bases spanning the gap. The CDR3 totals 12 residues. Germline loops: CDR1 MNHEY, CDR2 SVGAGI. Here the CDR3 reads CASSYGATEQFF. DNA for the CDR3: TGTGCCAGCAGTTACGGGGCGACGGAGCAGTTCTTC.

This chain joins TRBV27 and TRBJ2-1; D might be TRBD2 (6 bases). The germline gives CDR1 MNHEY, CDR2 SMNVEV (reference sequence). Trimming pared 6 bases from V and 0 bases from J, leaving 21 bases between. The CDR3 runs 18 residues. The CDR3 protein is CASRAKGLALSSYNEQFF. The CDR3 region has the DNA TGTGCCAGCAGAGCCAAAGGGCTAGCGCTCAGCTCCTACAATGAGCAGTTCTTC.

This rearrangement joins TRBV7-9 to TRBJ1-1; D is possibly TRBD1 (5 bases). CDR3 length: 15 amino acids. Germline V gene sequence: CDR1 SEHNR, CDR2 FQNEAQ (reference sequence). Trimming left V 5 bases short and J 2 bases short, with 15 bases between. CDR3 amino acids: CASSPRDLANTEAFF. Written as DNA, the CDR3 is TGTGCCAGCAGCCCACGGGACCTCGCTAACACTGAAGCTTTCTTT. The variable domain in full, completed from reference TRBV7-9 and TRBJ1-1, reads DTGVSQNPRHKITKRGQNVTFRCDPISEHNRLYWYRQTLGQGPEFLTYFQNEAQLEKSRLLSDRFSAERPKGSFSTLEIQRTEQGDSAMYLCASSPRDLANTEAFFGQGTRLTVV.

This rearrangement joins TRBV18 to TRBJ2-7; TRBD1 matches at 8 bases. CDR1 is KGHSH and CDR2 is LQKENI in the germline V gene. The CDR3 loop spans 14 amino acids. The junction had 7 bases not matched to a gene; V was cut back by 2 bases and J by 7 bases. The CDR3 loop reads CASSPTQGAGEQYF. In DNA form, the CDR3 reads TGTGCCAGCTCACCAACGCAGGGGGCAGGGGAGCAGTACTTC.

In its sample, this clonotype was seen a few times. The chain joins TRBV9 to TRBJ1-5; D is unclear. Germline V gene sequence: CDR1 SGDLS, CDR2 YYNGEE. This CDR3 is 14 amino acids long. V was pared by 4 bases and J by 0 bases, with 8 bases between. The CDR3 sequence is CASSSASSNQPQHF. CDR3 nucleotide sequence: TGTGCCAGCAGCTCCGCGAGTAGCAATCAGCCCCAGCATTTT. The full variable domain, with the rest looked up from reference TRBV9 and TRBJ1-5, is DSGVTQTPKHLITATGQRVTLRCSPRSGDLSVYWYQQSLDQGLQFLIQYYNGEERAKGNILERFSAQQFPDLHSELNLSSLELGDSALYFCASSSASSNQPQHFGDGTRLSIL.

V and J are TRBV28 and TRBJ1-1; D is perhaps TRBD1 (5 bases). This CDR3 contains 19 residues. The germline CDR1 and CDR2 sequences are MDHEN and SYDVKM. V was cut by 3 bases and J by 4 bases, with 27 bases left in between. CDR3 region: CASSFGNLRRGRLGTEAFF. For the CDR3, the DNA is TGTGCCAGCAGTTTCGGGAATTTAAGGAGGGGAAGGTTGGGCACTGAAGCTTTCTTT.

This clonotype was detected only a few times. V is TRBV6-5 and J is TRBJ2-7, with D tentatively TRBD1 (6 bases). Germline-derived CDR1 and CDR2 are MNHEY and SVGAGI. Trimming left V 0 bases short and J 5 bases short, with 11 bases between. The CDR3 sequence is 14 residues long. The CDR3 bases are TGTGCCAGCAGTTACTCTGAGACAGGCAACGAGCAGTACTTC. This codes for CASSYSETGNEQYF.

The rearrangement joins TRBV20-1 to TRBJ1-1, with D maybe TRBD1 (5 bases). The CDR3 consists of 11 residues. Germline V CDR1 and CDR2: DFQATT, SNEGSKA (reference sequence). Trimming shortened V by 6 bases and J by 6 bases, and 11 bases separated the two germline ends. This chain's CDR3 is CSAPWGAEAFF. The DNA of the CDR3 is TGCAGTGCGCCGTGGGGGGCTGAAGCTTTCTTT.

This clonotype was observed a few times. The J gene is TRBJ1-5, the V gene TRBV4-3, with D tentatively TRBD1 (6 bases). Germline V gene lookup returns CDR1 LGHNA and CDR2 YSLEER. This CDR3 has 13 residues. The V gene lost 3 bases and the J gene lost 5 bases, with 8 bases spanning the gap. CDR3 region: CASSQDRDQPQHF. The CDR3 DNA reads as TGCGCCAGCAGCCAGGACAGAGATCAGCCCCAGCATTTT.

The V gene is TRBV6-2 or TRBV6-3, the J gene TRBJ1-6, with a tentative D call TRBD1 (5 bases). The CDR3 contains 16 residues. The V end was cut by 6 bases, the J end by 10 bases, with 22 bases between. Germline lookup yields CDR1 MNHEY and CDR2 SVGEGT. The CDR3 DNA follows: TGTGCCAGCAGACGGAACTTAGGGGTTAGAGACTCACCCCTCCACTTT. Amino acids: CASRRNLGVRDSPLHF.

This clonotype is a singleton in its sample. This chain links TRBV28 with TRBJ2-7, with 7 positions matching TRBD1. After removal of 8 bases from V and 10 bases from J, the junction contained 8 bases not matched to a gene. The CDR3 extends over 11 amino acids. CDR1 and CDR2 from the germline V gene are MDHEN and SYDVKM. In DNA form, the CDR3 reads TGTGCCAGCCTGACAGGGTCTGAACAGTACTTC. As protein: CASLTGSEQYF. The whole variable domain, filled in from reference TRBV28 and TRBJ2-7, reads DVKVTQSSRYLVKRTGEKVFLECVQDMDHENMFWYRQDPGLGLRLIYFSYDVKMKEKGDIPEGYSVSREKKERFSLILESASTNQTSMYLCASLTGSEQYFGPGTRLTVT.

This clonotype has just a few counts. The V and J genes are TRBV6-5 and TRBJ2-6; D is perhaps TRBD1 (5 bases). Trimming removed 0 bases at V and 0 bases at J, with 12 bases between. This CDR3 has 18 amino acids. Per germline, CDR1 MNHEY and CDR2 SVGAGI. The CDR3 loop reads CASSYSRGMNSGANVLTF. In DNA form, the CDR3 reads TGTGCCAGCAGTTACTCAAGGGGAATGAACTCTGGGGCCAACGTCCTGACTTTC.

The chain links TRBV7-9 to TRBJ2-5; D could derive from TRBD1 or TRBD2 (6 bases each). The CDR3 totals 14 residues. V shed 4 bases and J shed 5 bases, with 14 bases lying between them. Germline V lookup: CDR1 SEHNR, CDR2 FQNEAQ (reference sequence). The CDR3 nucleotides are TGTGCCAGCAGCTCACAGGGAGGTGGGGAGACCCAGTACTTC. It specifies CASSSQGGGETQYF. The complete variable domain, with remaining parts taken from reference TRBV7-9 and TRBJ2-5, reads DTGVSQNPRHKITKRGQNVTFRCDPISEHNRLYWYRQTLGQGPEFLTYFQNEAQLEKSRLLSDRFSAERPKGSFSTLEIQRTEQGDSAMYLCASSSQGGGETQYFGPGTRLLVL.

This clonotype has more than one count but fewer than ten. The rearrangement joins TRBV20-1 to TRBJ2-5, with a tentative D call TRBD2 (5 bases). Trimming shortened V by 3 bases and J by 1 base, and 15 bases separated the two germline ends. The CDR3 length is 15 residues. CDR1 and CDR2 (germline): DFQATT, SNEGSKA (reference sequence). CDR3 residues: CSASLYGIAQETQYF. The CDR3 DNA follows: TGCAGTGCTAGCCTTTACGGGATAGCCCAAGAGACCCAGTACTTC.

The chain employs TRBV6-5 and TRBJ2-2; the match to TRBD1 covers 9 bases. Per germline, CDR1 MNHEY and CDR2 SVGAGI. V shed 4 bases and J 3 bases; nucleotides not matched to a gene: 6. CDR3 length equals 16 residues. The DNA for the CDR3 is TGTGCCAGCAGTTTACATACAGGGGGCGACACCGGGGAGCTGTTTTTT. It specifies CASSLHTGGDTGELFF.

CDR3 sequence reads: CASSDRDSQETQYF. The CDR3 DNA sequence: TGTGCCAGCAGCGACAGGGACAGCCAAGAGACCCAGTACTTC. V is TRBV21-1 and J is TRBJ2-5; the DNA was not compared with TRBD1, the D call given in the table. TRBV21-1 counts as a pseudogene. This CDR3 region has 14 residues.

CDR3 sequence: CASSITGLAGYTF. CDR3 coding DNA: TGTGCCAGTAGTATTACGGGGCTGGCGGGCTACACCTTC. The V call is TRBV19, the J call TRBJ1-2; the D gene is possibly TRBD1 (5 bases). This CDR3 comprises 13 residues. V lost 3 bases and J 8 bases, leaving 13 bases between the germline ends. Germline assignment: CDR1 LNHDA and CDR2 SQIVND (reference sequence).

V is TRBV6-1 and J is TRBJ2-7; TRBD1 aligns across 10 bases. This CDR3 is built from 18 residues. CDR1 is MNHNS, CDR2 SASEGT, per germline. V lost 7 bases and J lost 0; bases outside the gene matches: 15. CDR3 residues: CASNPRLGQGGSSYEQYF. The CDR3 nucleotides are TGTGCCAGCAACCCAAGGCTTGGACAGGGGGGAAGCTCCTACGAGCAGTACTTC.

The chain combines TRBV14 with TRBJ1-6; 11 bases map to TRBD1. After removal of 4 bases from V and 6 bases from J, the junction contained 2 bases not matched to a gene. This CDR3 comprises 15 residues. Germline loops: CDR1 SGHDN, CDR2 FVKESK. In nucleotides, the CDR3 is TGTGCCAGCAGCCGGACAGGGGGCGGTAATTCACCCCTCCACTTT. Its protein is CASSRTGGGNSPLHF.

This clonotype was seen more than once but under ten times. V gene TRBV4-2 combines with J gene TRBJ2-7, with D maybe TRBD2 (5 bases). CDR1 and CDR2 (germline): LGHNA, YNFKEQ. Trimming removed 0 bases at V and 3 bases at J, with 12 bases between. The CDR3 loop spans 15 amino acids. CDR3: CASSQDIGRGYEQYF. CDR3 DNA: TGTGCCAGCAGCCAAGATATAGGTCGGGGCTACGAGCAGTACTTC.

The CDR3, as DNA: TGCAGTGCTAGGCTTAGCGGGAGGTCGTACAATGAGCAGTTCTTC. Translated, it gives CSARLSGRSYNEQFF. The rearrangement joins TRBV20-1 to TRBJ2-1; 10 nucleotides match TRBD2. The V and J ends lost 3 bases and 4 bases, in that order; junction bases with no gene match: 6. The germline gives CDR1 DFQATT, CDR2 SNEGSKA (reference sequence). This CDR3 has 15 amino acids.

With regard to this clonotype: The germline gene is not matched at one end of the junction; a read error may be the cause. The CDR3, as DNA: TGCAGTGCTAGCCTCAGAAATACAGGGACCACTAACTATGACTACACCTTC. It translates to CSASLRNTGTTNYDYTF. The chain links TRBV20-1 to TRBJ1-2; TRBD1 might be the D (6 bases). This CDR3 comprises 17 residues. Germline V gives CDR1 DFQATT, CDR2 SNEGSKA (reference sequence).

The V call is TRBV6-1, the J call TRBJ2-3, with 15 bases identical to TRBD2. The CDR3 extends over 18 amino acids. With V trimmed by 7 bases and J by 1 base, 9 bases remained unmatched. CDR1 is MNHNS and CDR2 is SASEGT in the germline V gene. Here the CDR3 reads CASTQGTSGRWGTDTQYF. The CDR3 DNA reads TGTGCCAGCACCCAAGGGACTAGCGGGAGGTGGGGCACAGATACGCAGTATTTT.

The chain couples TRBV20-1 to TRBJ2-1, with TRBD2 matching over 9 bases. Germline values: CDR1 DFQATT, CDR2 SNEGSKA (reference sequence). CDR3 length: 16 amino acids. J lost 2 bases, V lost 6 bases, and 11 bases had no gene match. The CDR3: CSASTSGTPPYNEQFF. CDR3 sequence (DNA): TGCAGTGCCTCGACTAGCGGTACCCCCCCCTACAATGAGCAGTTCTTC.